The 3 T cell receptor beta chains below come from one sample, sequenced in a study of spatial heterogeneity in lung cancer. Time point of the sample: sample taken at primary tumor resection. Unsorted whole RNA of tumor, nontumor lung or frozen PBMC was sequenced. TCRdb reprocessed the 5' RACE reads with MiXCR, giving one entry per CDR3 protein. The data contain 2,000 to 3,000 distinct CDR3 sequences, roughly 4.5% of them singletons. Sequences were derived from normal lung tissue next to the tumor, sampled at surgery. The receptors here all came from a female donor with early-stage non-small cell lung cancer.

This clonotype was recorded many times. The library was built for alpha chains, so this beta chain is an off-target read and its size means little. The J gene is TRBJ2-3, the V gene TRBV3-1; D is uncertain. This CDR3 is built from 14 residues. CDR1 LGHDT and CDR2 YNNKEL come from the germline V gene (reference sequence). Trimming left V 0 bases short and J 4 bases short, with 8 bases between. The CDR3 sequence: CASSQDFRSDTQYF. CDR3 bases: TGTGCCAGCAGCCAAGATTTCCGGTCAGATACGCAGTATTTT.

At least ten counts were recorded for this clonotype. Within a library made for alpha chains, this beta chain is off target, and its count is uninformative. This chain uses TRBV6-2 or TRBV6-3 with TRBJ2-7; D is unresolved. The length of the CDR3 is 13 residues. The V gene lost 6 bases and the J gene lost 5 bases, with 14 bases spanning the gap. Germline lookup yields CDR1 MNHEY and CDR2 SVGEGT. Written as DNA, the CDR3 is TGTGCCAGCAGCCAGGACGGACCGGACGAGCAGTACTTC. Its protein is CASSQDGPDEQYF.

There are many counts of this clonotype. This beta chain appears as a stray read in a library generated for alpha chains; its size is not informative. The chain joins TRBV18 to TRBJ2-2, with 8 positions matching TRBD2. Per germline, CDR1 KGHSH and CDR2 LQKENI. V lost 1 base and J lost 2; bases outside the gene matches: 6. The CDR3 sequence is 17 residues long. CDR3 in amino acids: CASSPRERELNTGELFF. CDR3 DNA: TGTGCCAGCTCACCACGGGAGCGGGAGCTAAACACCGGGGAGCTGTTTTTT. Filled out from reference TRBV18 and TRBJ2-2, the complete variable domain reads NAGVMQNPRHLVRRRGQEARLRCSPMKGHSHVYWYRQLPEEGLKFMVYLQKENIIDESGMPKERFSAEFPKEGPSILRIQQVVRGDSAAYFCASSPRERELNTGELFFGEGSRLTVL.